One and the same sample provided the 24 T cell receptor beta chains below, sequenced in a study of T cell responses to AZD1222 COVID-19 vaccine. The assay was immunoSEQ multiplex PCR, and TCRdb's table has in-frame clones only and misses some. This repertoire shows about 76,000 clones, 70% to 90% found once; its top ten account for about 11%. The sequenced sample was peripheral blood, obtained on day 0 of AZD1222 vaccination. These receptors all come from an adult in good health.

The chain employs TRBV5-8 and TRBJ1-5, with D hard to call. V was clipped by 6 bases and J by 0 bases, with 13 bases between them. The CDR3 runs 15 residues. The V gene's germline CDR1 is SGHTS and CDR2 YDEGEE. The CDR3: CASTILGYSNQPQHF. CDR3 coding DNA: TGTGCCAGCACCATTCTCGGGTATAGCAATCAGCCCCAGCATTTT.

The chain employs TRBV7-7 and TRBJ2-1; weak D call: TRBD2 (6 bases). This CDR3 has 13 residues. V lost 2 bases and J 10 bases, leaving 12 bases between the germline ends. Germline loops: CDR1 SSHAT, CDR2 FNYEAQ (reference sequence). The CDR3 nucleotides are TGTGCCAGCAGCTTACAGTATGCGGGAGAGCAGTTCTTC. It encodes CASSLQYAGEQFF.

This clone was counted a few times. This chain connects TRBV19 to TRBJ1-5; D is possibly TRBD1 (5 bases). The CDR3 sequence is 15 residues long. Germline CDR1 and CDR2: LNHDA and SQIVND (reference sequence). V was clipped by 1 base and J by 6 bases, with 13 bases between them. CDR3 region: CASSIGGGTRQPQHF. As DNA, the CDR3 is TGTGCCAGTAGTATAGGGGGGGGGACGCGTCAGCCCCAGCATTTT.

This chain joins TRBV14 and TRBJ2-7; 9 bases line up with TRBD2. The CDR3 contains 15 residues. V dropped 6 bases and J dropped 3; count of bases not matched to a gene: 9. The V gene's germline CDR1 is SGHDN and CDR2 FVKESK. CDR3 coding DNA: TGTGCCAGCAGTCGAGCGGGGGGCCTTCGCTACGAGCAGTACGTC. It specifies CASSRAGGLRYEQYV.

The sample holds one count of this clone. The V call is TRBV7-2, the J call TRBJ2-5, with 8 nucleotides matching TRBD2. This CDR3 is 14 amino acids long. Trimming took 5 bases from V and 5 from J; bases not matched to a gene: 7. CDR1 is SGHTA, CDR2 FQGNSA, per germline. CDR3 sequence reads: CASSRSGARETQYF. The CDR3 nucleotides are TGTGCCAGCAGCCGTAGCGGGGCTCGCGAGACCCAGTACTTC.

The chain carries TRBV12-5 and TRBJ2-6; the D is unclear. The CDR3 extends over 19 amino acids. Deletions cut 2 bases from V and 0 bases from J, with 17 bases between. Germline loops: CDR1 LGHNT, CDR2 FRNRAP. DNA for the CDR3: TGTGCTAGTGGTTTGTTTTTTCAGTCGTCAGCCTCTGGGGCCAACGTCCTGACTTTC. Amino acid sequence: CASGLFFQSSASGANVLTF.

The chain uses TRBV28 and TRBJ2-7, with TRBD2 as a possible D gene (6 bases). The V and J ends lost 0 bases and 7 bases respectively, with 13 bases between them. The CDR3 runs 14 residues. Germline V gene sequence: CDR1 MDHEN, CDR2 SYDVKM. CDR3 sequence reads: CASSLCEAGWEQYV. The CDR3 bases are TGTGCCAGCAGTTTATGCGAAGCGGGTTGGGAGCAGTACGTC.

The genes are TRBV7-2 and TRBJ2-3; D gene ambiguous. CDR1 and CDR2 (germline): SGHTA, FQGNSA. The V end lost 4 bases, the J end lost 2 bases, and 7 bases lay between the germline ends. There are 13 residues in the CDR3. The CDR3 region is CASSSPNTDTQYF. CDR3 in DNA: TGTGCCAGCAGCTCCCCTAACACAGATACGCAGTATTTT.

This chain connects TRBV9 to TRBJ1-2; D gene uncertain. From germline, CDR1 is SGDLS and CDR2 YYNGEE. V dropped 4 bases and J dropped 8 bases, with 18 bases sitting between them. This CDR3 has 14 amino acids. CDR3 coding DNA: TGTGCCAGCAGCCCAACCGGCACTACCGACGGCTACACCTTC. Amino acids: CASSPTGTTDGYTF.

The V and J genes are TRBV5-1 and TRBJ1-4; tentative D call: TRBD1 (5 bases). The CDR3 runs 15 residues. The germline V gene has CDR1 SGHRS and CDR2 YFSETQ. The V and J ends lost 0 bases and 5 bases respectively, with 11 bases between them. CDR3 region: CASSLVGGANEKLFF. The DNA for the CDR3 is TGCGCCAGCAGCTTGGTAGGTGGGGCGAATGAAAAACTGTTTTTT.

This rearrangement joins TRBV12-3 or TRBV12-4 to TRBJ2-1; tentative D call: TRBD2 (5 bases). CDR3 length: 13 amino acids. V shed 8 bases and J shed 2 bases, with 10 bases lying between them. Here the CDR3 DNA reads TGTGCCAGCGGGCTAGCAGCCTACAATGAGCAGTTCTTC. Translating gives CASGLAAYNEQFF.

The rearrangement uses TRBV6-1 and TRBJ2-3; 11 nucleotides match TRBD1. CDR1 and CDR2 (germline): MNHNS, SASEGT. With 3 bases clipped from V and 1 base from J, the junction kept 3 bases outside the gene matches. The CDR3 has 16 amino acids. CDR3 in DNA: TGTGCCAGCAGTGACCCGGGACAGGGGGGCACAGATACGCAGTATTTT. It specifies CASSDPGQGGTDTQYF.

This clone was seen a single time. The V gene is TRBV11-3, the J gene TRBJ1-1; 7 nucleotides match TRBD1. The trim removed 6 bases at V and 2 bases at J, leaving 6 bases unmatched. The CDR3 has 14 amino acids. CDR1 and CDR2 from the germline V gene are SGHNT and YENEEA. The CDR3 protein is CASSLRGGNTEAFF. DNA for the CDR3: TGTGCCAGCAGTCTCAGGGGGGGAAACACTGAAGCTTTCTTT.

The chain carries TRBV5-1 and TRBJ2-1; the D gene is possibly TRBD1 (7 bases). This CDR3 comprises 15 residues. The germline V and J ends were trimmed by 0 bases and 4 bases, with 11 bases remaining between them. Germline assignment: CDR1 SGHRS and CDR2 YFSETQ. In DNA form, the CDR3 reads TGCGCCAGCAGCTTGGCCCCAGGGGGGTACAATGAGCAGTTCTTC. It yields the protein CASSLAPGGYNEQFF.

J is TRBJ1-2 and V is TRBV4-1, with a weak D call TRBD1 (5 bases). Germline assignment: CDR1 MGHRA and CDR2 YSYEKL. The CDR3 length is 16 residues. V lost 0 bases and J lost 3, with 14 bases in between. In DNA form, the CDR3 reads TGCGCCAGCAGCCAAGATCGGGGCCTCAGGGACTATGGCTACACCTTC. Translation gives CASSQDRGLRDYGYTF.

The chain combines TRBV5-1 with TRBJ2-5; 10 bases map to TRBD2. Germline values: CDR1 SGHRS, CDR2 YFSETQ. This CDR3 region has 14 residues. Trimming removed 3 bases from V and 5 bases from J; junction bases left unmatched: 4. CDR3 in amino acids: CASSSSGSGETQYF. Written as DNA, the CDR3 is TGCGCCAGCAGCTCTAGCGGGAGTGGGGAGACCCAGTACTTC.

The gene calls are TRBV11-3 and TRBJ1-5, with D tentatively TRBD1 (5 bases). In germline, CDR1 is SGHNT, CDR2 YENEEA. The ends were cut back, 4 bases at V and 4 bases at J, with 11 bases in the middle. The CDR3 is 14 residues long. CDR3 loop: CASSSPQGNQPQHF. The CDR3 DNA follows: TGTGCCAGCAGCTCGCCGCAGGGAAATCAGCCCCAGCATTTT.

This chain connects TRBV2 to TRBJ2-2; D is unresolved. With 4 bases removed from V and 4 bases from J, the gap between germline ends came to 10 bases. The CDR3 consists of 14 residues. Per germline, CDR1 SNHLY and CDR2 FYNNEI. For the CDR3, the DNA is TGTGCCAGCAGTGTATCCCAGGCCACCGGGGAGCTGTTTTTT. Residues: CASSVSQATGELFF. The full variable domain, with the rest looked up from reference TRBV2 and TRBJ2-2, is EPEVTQTPSHQVTQMGQEVILRCVPISNHLYFYWYRQILGQKVEFLVSFYNNEISEKSEIFDDQFSVERPDGSNFTLKIRSTKLEDSAMYFCASSVSQATGELFFGEGSRLTVL.

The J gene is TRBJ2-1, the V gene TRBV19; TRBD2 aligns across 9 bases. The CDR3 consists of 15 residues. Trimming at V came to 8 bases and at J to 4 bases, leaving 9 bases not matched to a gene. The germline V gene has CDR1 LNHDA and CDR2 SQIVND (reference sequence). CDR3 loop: CASGQLAGLYNEQFF. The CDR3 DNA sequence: TGTGCCAGTGGCCAACTAGCGGGTTTATACAATGAGCAGTTCTTC. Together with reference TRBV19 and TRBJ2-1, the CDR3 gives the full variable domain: DGGITQSPKYLFRKEGQNVTLSCEQNLNHDAMYWYRQDPGQGLRLIYYSQIVNDFQKGDIAEGYSVSREKKESFPLTVTSAQKNPTAFYLCASGQLAGLYNEQFFGPGTRLTVL.

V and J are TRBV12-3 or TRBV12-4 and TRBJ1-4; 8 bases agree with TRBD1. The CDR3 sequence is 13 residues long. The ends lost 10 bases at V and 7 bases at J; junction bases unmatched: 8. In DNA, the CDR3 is TGTGCCACCCGGCAGGGGGCAGGTGAAAAACTGTTTTTT. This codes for CATRQGAGEKLFF.

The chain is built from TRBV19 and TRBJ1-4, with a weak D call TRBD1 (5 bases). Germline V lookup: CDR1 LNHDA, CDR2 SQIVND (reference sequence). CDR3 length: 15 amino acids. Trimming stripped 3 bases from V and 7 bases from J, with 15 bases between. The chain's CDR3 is CASSIQRGITEKLFF. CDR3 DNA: TGTGCCAGTAGTATTCAGAGGGGAATTACTGAAAAACTGTTTTTT.

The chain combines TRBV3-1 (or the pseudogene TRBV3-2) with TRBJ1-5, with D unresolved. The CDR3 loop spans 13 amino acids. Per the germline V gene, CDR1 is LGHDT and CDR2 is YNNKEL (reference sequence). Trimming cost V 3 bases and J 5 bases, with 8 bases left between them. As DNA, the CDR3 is TGTGCCAGCAGCCAGGGCGGCCATCAGCCCCAGCATTTT. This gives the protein CASSQGGHQPQHF.

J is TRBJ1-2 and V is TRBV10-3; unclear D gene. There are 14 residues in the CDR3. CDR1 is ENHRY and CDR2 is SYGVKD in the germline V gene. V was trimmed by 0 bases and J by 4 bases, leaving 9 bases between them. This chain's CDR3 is CAISESAQGYGYTF. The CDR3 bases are TGTGCCATCAGTGAGTCGGCCCAAGGCTATGGCTACACCTTC.

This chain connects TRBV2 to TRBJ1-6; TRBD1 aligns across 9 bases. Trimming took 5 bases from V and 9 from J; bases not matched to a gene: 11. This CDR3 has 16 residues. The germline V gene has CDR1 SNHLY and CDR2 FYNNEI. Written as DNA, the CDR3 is TGTGCCAGCAGTCGAGGGGAGGGGACAGGGACTTCACCCCTCCACTTT. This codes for CASSRGEGTGTSPLHF.